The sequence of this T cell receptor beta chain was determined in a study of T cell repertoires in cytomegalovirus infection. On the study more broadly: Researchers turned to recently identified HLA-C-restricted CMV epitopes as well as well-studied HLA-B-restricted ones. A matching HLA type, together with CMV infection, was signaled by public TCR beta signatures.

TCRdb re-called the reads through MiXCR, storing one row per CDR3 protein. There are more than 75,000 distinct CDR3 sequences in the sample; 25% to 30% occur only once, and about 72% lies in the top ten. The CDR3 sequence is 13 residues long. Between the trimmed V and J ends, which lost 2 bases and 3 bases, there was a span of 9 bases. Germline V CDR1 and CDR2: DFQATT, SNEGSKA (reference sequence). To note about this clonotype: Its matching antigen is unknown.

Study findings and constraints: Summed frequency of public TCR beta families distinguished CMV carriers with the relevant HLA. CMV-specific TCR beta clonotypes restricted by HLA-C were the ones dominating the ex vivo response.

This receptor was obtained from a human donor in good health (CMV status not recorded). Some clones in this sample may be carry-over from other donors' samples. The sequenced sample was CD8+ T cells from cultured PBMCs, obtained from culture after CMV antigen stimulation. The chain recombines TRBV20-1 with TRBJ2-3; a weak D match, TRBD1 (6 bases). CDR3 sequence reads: CSARQGLTDTQYF. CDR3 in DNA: TGCAGTGCTAGACAGGGGCTAACAGATACGCAGTATTTT.